These 27 T cell receptor beta chains came from one sample sequenced in a study of chronic HIV infection and antiretroviral therapy. TCRdb independently ran MiXCR on the 5' RACE reads; one entry per CDR3 protein. The sample carries about 31,000 distinct CDR3 sequences, about 8.6% recorded once. The sample consisted of peripheral blood. The source of these receptors is an adult who had HIV and had not received antiretroviral therapy, or was an uninfected healthy control (not recorded which).

This clonotype was seen ten or more times. The chain uses TRBV3-1 and TRBJ2-4, with D perhaps matching TRBD1 (5 bases). V was clipped by 4 bases and J by 0 bases, with 13 bases between them. This CDR3 contains 16 residues. Per germline, CDR1 LGHDT and CDR2 YNNKEL (reference sequence). The CDR3 is CASSLTEYRAKNIQYF. CDR3 DNA sequence: TGTGCCAGCAGCCTGACAGAGTACCGAGCCAAAAACATTCAGTACTTC.

The sample holds many counts of this clonotype. The gene calls are TRBV4-1 and TRBJ1-4, with a weak D call TRBD1 (6 bases). The CDR3 runs 18 residues. The V and J ends lost 2 bases and 1 base respectively, with 17 bases between them. Germline loops: CDR1 MGHRA, CDR2 YSYEKL. CDR3 in DNA: TGCGCCAGCAGCCAACTCGTTTTCCGGGGGCGAACTAATGAAAAACTGTTTTTT. This encodes CASSQLVFRGRTNEKLFF.

This clonotype was detected many times. The genes are TRBV29-1 and TRBJ2-1; D gene uncertain. Per the germline V gene, CDR1 is SQVTM and CDR2 is ANQGSEA. The CDR3 spans 10 residues. Trimming pared 5 bases from V and 4 bases from J, leaving 3 bases between. DNA for the CDR3: TGCAGCGTTTCATACAATGAGCAGTTCTTC. Translated: CSVSYNEQFF.

There are many counts of this clonotype. The chain combines TRBV7-6 with TRBJ2-7, with no clear D. Trimming cost V 1 base and J 3 bases, with 10 bases left between them. The germline gives CDR1 SGHVS, CDR2 FNYEAQ. The CDR3 length is 14 residues. The CDR3 DNA reads as TGTGCCAGCAGCTTAGGGCCTAGTTACTACGAGCAGTACTTC. Protein sequence: CASSLGPSYYEQYF.

The table lists this clonotype with a few counts. The V and J genes are TRBV5-1 and TRBJ2-3, with D possibly TRBD2 on 5 matching bases. Trimming removed 1 base from V and 0 bases from J, with 9 bases in between. The CDR3 sequence is 15 residues long. Germline V gene sequence: CDR1 SGHRS, CDR2 YFSETQ. CDR3 DNA: TGCGCCAGCAGCTTGCCTAGCCAGAGCACAGATACGCAGTATTTT. Its protein product is CASSLPSQSTDTQYF.

The genes are TRBV6-5 and TRBJ2-2; 10 bases are shared with TRBD2. The CDR3 runs to 14 residues. Losses at the gene ends were 4 bases for V and 9 bases for J; bases not matched to a gene: 5. CDR1 is MNHEY and CDR2 is SVGAGI in the germline V gene. DNA for the CDR3: TGTGCCAGCAGTTGGACTAGCGGAATGTGGGAGCTGTTTTTT. It yields the protein CASSWTSGMWELFF.

In this sample, this clonotype turned up a few times. Here the CDR3 reads CSVEGRSLNTEAFF. The CDR3 DNA reads as TGCAGCGTTGAGGGACGGTCCTTAAACACTGAAGCTTTCTTT. This sequence joins TRBV29-1 and TRBJ1-1; possibly TRBD1 for D (5 bases). The CDR3 sequence is 14 residues long. V shed 3 bases and J shed 2 bases, with 13 bases lying between them. The germline V gene encodes CDR1 SQVTM and CDR2 ANQGSEA. Full variable domain (missing parts from reference TRBV29-1 and TRBJ1-1): SAVISQKPSRDICQRGTSLTIQCQVDSQVTMMFWYRQQPGQSLTLIATANQGSEATYESGFVIDKFPISRPNLTFSTLTVSNMSPEDSSIYLCSVEGRSLNTEAFFGQGTRLTVV.

The V and J genes are TRBV10-3 and TRBJ1-1, with 9 bases matching TRBD1. CDR1 and CDR2 (germline): ENHRY, SYGVKD. The CDR3 loop spans 12 amino acids. The CDR3, as DNA: TGTGACGGGACAGGGCCGAACACTGAAGCTTTCTTT. Translation: CDGTGPNTEAFF.

This clonotype was observed many times. V and J are TRBV3-1 and TRBJ2-3; D is unclear. Germline CDR1 reads LGHDT; CDR2 reads YNNKEL (reference sequence). The CDR3 is made up of 11 amino acids. V was cut by 3 bases and J by 7 bases, with 5 bases left in between. The CDR3 is CASSQDYTQYF. In DNA form, the CDR3 reads TGTGCCAGCAGCCAGGATTATACGCAGTATTTT.

There are a few counts of this clonotype. The chain employs TRBV14 and TRBJ2-7; unclear D gene. In germline, CDR1 is SGHDN, CDR2 FVKESK. CDR3 length equals 15 residues. V lost 0 bases and J 3 bases, leaving 12 bases between the germline ends. This CDR3 reads CASSQDKVIVYEQYF. CDR3 in DNA: TGTGCCAGCAGCCAAGATAAAGTCATAGTCTACGAGCAGTACTTC.

This clonotype was observed at least ten times. The genes are TRBV7-2 and TRBJ2-3; 12 bases match TRBD2. CDR3 size: 16 residues. The V gene's germline CDR1 is SGHTA and CDR2 FQGNSA. Unmatched junction bases numbered 6, after V lost 6 bases and J lost 2 bases. In DNA, the CDR3 is TGTGCCAGCAGTCATAGGACTAGCGGGGCCACAGATACGCAGTATTTT. Its translation is CASSHRTSGATDTQYF.

V usage is TRBV29-1 and J usage is TRBJ2-7; a possible D gene is TRBD2 (6 bases). V was cut by 1 base and J by 4 bases, with 17 bases left in between. Germline V lookup: CDR1 SQVTM, CDR2 ANQGSEA. The CDR3 covers 15 residues. The CDR3 DNA sequence: TGCAGCGTTGAAGGACGGGGGTCGAGGGATTACGAGCAGTACTTC. It specifies CSVEGRGSRDYEQYF.

J is TRBJ2-6 and V is TRBV25-1; TRBD1 or TRBD2 may be the D gene (6 bases each). The CDR3 is made up of 15 amino acids. V lost 4 bases to trimming and J lost 2 bases, with 9 bases between them. In germline, CDR1 is MGHDK, CDR2 SYGVNS. CDR3 residues: CASSGRGAGANVLTF. The DNA for the CDR3 is TGTGCCAGCAGTGGGAGGGGGGCTGGGGCCAACGTCCTGACTTTC. Combining the CDR3 with reference TRBV25-1 and TRBJ2-6 gives the whole variable domain EADIYQTPRYLVIGTGKKITLECSQTMGHDKMYWYQQDPGMELHLIHYSYGVNSTEKGDLSSESTVSRIRTEHFPLTLESARPSHTSQYLCASSGRGAGANVLTFGAGSRLTVL.

This clonotype was observed a handful of times. V is TRBV9 and J is TRBJ2-4; 7 bases map to TRBD2. V was pared by 4 bases and J by 6 bases, with 13 bases of the junction left unmatched. CDR3 length: 16 residues. Germline V gives CDR1 SGDLS, CDR2 YYNGEE. DNA for the CDR3: TGTGCCAGCAGCCCGGGGGGAGGCGGAATGCCAAACATTCAGTACTTC. Its translation: CASSPGGGGMPNIQYF.

This clonotype is classed as medium-sized. The J gene is TRBJ2-2, the V gene TRBV3-1; D unresolved. Trimming left V 4 bases short and J 3 bases short, with 12 bases between. Germline V gene lookup returns CDR1 LGHDT and CDR2 YNNKEL (reference sequence). The CDR3 has 15 residues. The CDR3 here is CASSRHIGDTGELFF. In nucleotides, the CDR3 is TGTGCCAGCAGCCGGCACATAGGAGACACCGGGGAGCTGTTTTTT.

This clonotype was counted at least ten times. This rearrangement joins TRBV11-3 to TRBJ2-3; possibly TRBD1 for D (6 bases). This CDR3 is built from 17 residues. The V end was cut by 5 bases, the J end by 2 bases, with 20 bases between. Germline-derived CDR1 and CDR2 are SGHNT and YENEEA. The chain's CDR3 is CASSRTTGHSNTDTQYF. The CDR3 region has the DNA TGTGCCAGCAGCCGTACAACGGGACACTCAAACACAGATACGCAGTATTTT.

The chain employs TRBV5-1 and TRBJ2-3; D not resolved. CDR1 and CDR2 (germline): SGHRS, YFSETQ. V lost 6 bases to trimming and J lost 5 bases, with 7 bases between them. The CDR3 totals 11 residues. CDR3 sequence reads: CASIGQDTQYF. CDR3 DNA: TGCGCCAGCATCGGCCAAGATACGCAGTATTTT. Using reference TRBV5-1 and TRBJ2-3 for the parts outside the CDR3, the full variable domain is KAGVTQTPRYLIKTRGQQVTLSCSPISGHRSVSWYQQTPGQGLQFLFEYFSETQRNKGNFPGRFSGRQFSNSRSEMNVSTLELGDSALYLCASIGQDTQYFGPGTRLTVL.

Turning to this clonotype: Since a much larger clone is just one base distant, this may be a read error. The CDR3 carries no conserved terminal phenylalanine or tryptophan, so it likely arises from a read error. The chain couples TRBV6-1 to TRBJ2-3; perhaps D is TRBD1 or TRBD2 (5 bases each). Germline-derived CDR1 and CDR2 are MNHNS and SASEGT. The CDR3 loop spans 15 amino acids. V was trimmed by 2 bases and J by 4 bases, leaving 13 bases between them. The CDR3 here is CASSEWDVLADTQYL. The CDR3 coding sequence is TGTGCCAGCAGTGAATGGGACGTACTGGCAGATACGCAGTATTTG.

The rearrangement uses TRBV4-1 and TRBJ1-6; D ambiguous. The germline V gene has CDR1 MGHRA and CDR2 YSYEKL. The V end lost 4 bases, the J end lost 13 bases, and 17 bases lay between the germline ends. The CDR3 extends over 14 amino acids. In nucleotides, the CDR3 is TGCGCCAGCAGCCCCCGGACCTCGCTTTGGCCCCTCCACTTT. Translated: CASSPRTSLWPLHF.

This clonotype was observed a few times. The chain combines TRBV29-1 with TRBJ1-2, with 8 bases identical to TRBD1. In germline, CDR1 is SQVTM, CDR2 ANQGSEA. J lost 8 bases, V lost 3 bases, and 8 bases had no gene match. CDR3 length equals 13 residues. The CDR3 DNA sequence: TGCAGCGTTGAGGATACAGGGGGAGACGGCTACACCTTC. This codes for CSVEDTGGDGYTF.

The chain employs TRBV14 and TRBJ1-2; TRBD1 might be the D (5 bases). Germline-derived CDR1 and CDR2 are SGHDN and FVKESK. V dropped 3 bases and J dropped 5 bases, with 19 bases sitting between them. CDR3 length: 16 residues. The CDR3 protein is CASSHPNGADGYGYTF. The CDR3 nucleotides read TGTGCCAGCAGCCACCCTAACGGGGCAGATGGATATGGCTACACCTTC.

This clonotype was seen ten or more times. CDR3 sequence reads: CASSPMTGTGNTIYF. DNA for the CDR3: TGTGCCAGCAGCCCTATGACAGGGACTGGAAACACCATATATTTT. V usage is TRBV27 and J usage is TRBJ1-3; 7 bases line up with TRBD1. The CDR3 contains 15 residues. CDR1 is MNHEY and CDR2 is SMNVEV in the germline V gene (reference sequence). V trimming: 6 bases; J trimming: 2 bases; junction bases outside the gene matches: 7.

This clonotype was recorded a few times. V usage is TRBV11-2 and J usage is TRBJ2-3; no definite D call. The CDR3 has 12 residues. V was pared by 4 bases and J by 2 bases, with 4 bases between. Germline CDR1 SGHAT, CDR2 FQNNGV. This chain's CDR3 is CASSSHTDTQYF. The CDR3 DNA reads TGTGCCAGCAGCTCTCACACAGATACGCAGTATTTT.

At least ten counts were recorded for this clonotype. This chain joins TRBV7-6 and TRBJ1-5; 7 bases agree with TRBD1. V lost 1 base to trimming and J lost 3 bases; unmatched junction nucleotides: 3. The germline V gene has CDR1 SGHVS and CDR2 FNYEAQ. CDR3 length: 15 residues. CDR3 DNA sequence: TGTGCCAGCAGCTTAGGACAGGGAGACAATCAGCCCCAGCATTTT. It codes for CASSLGQGDNQPQHF.

CDR3 sequence reads: CSALIRDRVYYEQYF. The CDR3 DNA reads as TGCAGTGCTCTCATCCGGGACAGAGTTTACTACGAGCAGTACTTC. The chain uses TRBV20-1 and TRBJ2-7; 7 nucleotides align to TRBD1. CDR1 is DFQATT, CDR2 SNEGSKA, per germline (reference sequence). The trim removed 5 bases at V and 3 bases at J, leaving 13 bases unmatched. This CDR3 has 15 residues.

The chain combines TRBV9 with TRBJ1-6; 7 bases line up with TRBD1. V shed 6 bases and J 7 bases; nucleotides not matched to a gene: 10. The CDR3 totals 15 residues. Germline loops: CDR1 SGDLS, CDR2 YYNGEE. The CDR3 protein is CASTLTGTVNSPLHF. CDR3 DNA: TGTGCCAGCACCCTGACCGGGACAGTCAATTCACCCCTCCACTTT.

The chain couples TRBV29-1 to TRBJ1-2, with 7 bases identical to TRBD1. Germline V lookup: CDR1 SQVTM, CDR2 ANQGSEA. The CDR3 has 11 amino acids. V shed 7 bases and J 4 bases; nucleotides not matched to a gene: 3. CDR3 DNA sequence: TGCAGCGCCAGGGACAGCTATGGCTACACCTTC. It codes for CSARDSYGYTF.